A single sample gave rise to the 18 T cell receptor beta chains below, sequenced in a study of blood T cell repertoires in COVID-19. Only in-frame clones appear in the TCRdb table, and some are missing; sequencing was by immunoSEQ multiplex PCR. The profile shows roughly 240,000 clones, almost 85% of them singletons. Material for sequencing was PBMCs or T cells enriched from blood (not recorded which). The receptors were sampled from a woman between 45 and 65 years old with acute COVID-19.

The CDR3 nucleotides are TGTGCCAGCAGCGCCGGACAGGGAACTAATGAAAAACTGTTTTTT. Its translation is CASSAGQGTNEKLFF. The chain employs TRBV7-9 and TRBJ1-4, with TRBD1 identical over 8 bases. The CDR3 has 15 residues. Germline V gene lookup returns CDR1 SEHNR and CDR2 FQNEAQ (reference sequence). V gave up 5 bases and J gave up 1 base; unmatched junction bases: 3.

V is TRBV10-3 and J is TRBJ1-2; 9 nucleotides agree with TRBD1. J gave up 2 bases and V 0 bases, and 4 bases lay outside the gene matches. CDR3 length equals 16 residues. Germline V gives CDR1 ENHRY, CDR2 SYGVKD. Here the CDR3 reads CAISESEGQGNYGYTF. The CDR3 nucleotides are TGTGCCATCAGTGAGTCAGAGGGACAGGGCAACTATGGCTACACCTTC.

V is TRBV9 and J is TRBJ1-2, with 9 bases matching TRBD1. Unmatched junction bases numbered 2, after V lost 2 bases and J lost 0 bases. The germline CDR1 and CDR2 sequences are SGDLS and YYNGEE. The CDR3 is made up of 15 amino acids. CDR3 sequence: CASSVGTGTNYGYTF. The CDR3 region has the DNA TGTGCCAGCAGCGTCGGGACAGGGACTAACTATGGCTACACCTTC.

The chain couples TRBV18 to TRBJ1-5; maybe TRBD1 (6 bases). Trimming cost V 0 bases and J 1 base, with 13 bases left between them. This CDR3 has 17 amino acids. The germline gives CDR1 KGHSH, CDR2 LQKENI. CDR3 coding DNA: TGTGCCAGCTCACCACCCGGGGCAGGGGAAAGCAATCAGCCCCAGCATTTT. Amino acid sequence: CASSPPGAGESNQPQHF.

V is TRBV5-4 and J is TRBJ1-1; TRBD1 matches at 7 bases. CDR3 length: 15 residues. The germline gives CDR1 SGHNT, CDR2 YYREEE (reference sequence). J was trimmed by 0 bases and V by 4 bases; bases with no gene match: 6. CDR3 amino acids: CASSAGQRLNTEAFF. CDR3 DNA: TGTGCCAGCAGCGCGGGACAGAGATTGAACACTGAAGCTTTCTTT.

The CDR3 bases are TGTGCCAGCAGCTCGGGACAGGGGGGAGGCAATCAGCCCCAGCATTTT. Translating it yields CASSSGQGGGNQPQHF. The V gene is TRBV5-6, the J gene TRBJ1-5; the match to TRBD1 covers 11 bases. The length of the CDR3 is 16 residues. After removal of 3 bases from V and 2 bases from J, the junction contained 4 bases not matched to a gene. Germline lookup yields CDR1 SGHDT and CDR2 YYEEEE.

The chain couples TRBV30 to TRBJ1-4; tentative D call: TRBD1 (6 bases). The germline CDR1 and CDR2 sequences are GTSNPN and SVGIG (reference sequence). The CDR3 spans 13 residues. V was shortened by 0 bases and J by 8 bases, with 10 bases between the two germline ends. The chain's CDR3 is CAWSVSGAEKLFF. The CDR3 DNA follows: TGTGCCTGGAGTGTGTCAGGGGCGGAAAAACTGTTTTTT.

This chain connects TRBV6-1 to TRBJ2-1, with 7 bases identical to TRBD2. The trim removed 2 bases at V and 3 bases at J, leaving 10 bases unmatched. The CDR3 has 17 amino acids. Germline-derived CDR1 and CDR2 are MNHNS and SASEGT. The CDR3 DNA follows: TGTGCCAGCAGTGAAAGGGAAGCGGGGTCCGGCTACAATGAGCAGTTCTTC. Its protein product is CASSEREAGSGYNEQFF.

V gene TRBV5-1 combines with J gene TRBJ1-1; TRBD1 might be the D (5 bases). Germline-derived CDR1 and CDR2 are SGHRS and YFSETQ. This CDR3 is built from 12 residues. The V end was cut by 5 bases, the J end by 4 bases, with 9 bases between. CDR3: CASSWDSTEAFF. DNA for the CDR3: TGCGCCAGCAGTTGGGACTCCACTGAAGCTTTCTTT.

J is TRBJ1-3 and V is TRBV9, with D uncertain. The germline V and J ends were trimmed by 4 bases and 6 bases, with 11 bases remaining between them. Germline-derived CDR1 and CDR2 are SGDLS and YYNGEE. This CDR3 comprises 13 residues. This chain's CDR3 is CASSQGGENTIYF. CDR3 nucleotides: TGTGCCAGCAGCCAAGGCGGGGAAAACACCATATATTTT.

The J gene is TRBJ1-4, the V gene TRBV18, with 11 bases lining up with TRBD1. The trim removed 6 bases at V and 2 bases at J, leaving 2 bases unmatched. CDR1 KGHSH and CDR2 LQKENI come from the germline V gene. This CDR3 comprises 15 residues. The CDR3 region is CASSRTGGTNEKLFF. The CDR3 DNA reads as TGTGCCAGCTCTCGGACAGGGGGCACTAATGAAAAACTGTTTTTT.

J is TRBJ1-1 and V is TRBV19, with D perhaps matching TRBD1 (5 bases). The CDR3 is 15 amino acids. The V end lost 1 base, the J end lost 0 bases, and 9 bases lay between the germline ends. The germline V gene encodes CDR1 LNHDA and CDR2 SQIVND (reference sequence). The CDR3 reads CASSIAPGMNTEAFF. The CDR3 DNA reads as TGTGCCAGTAGTATAGCCCCAGGGATGAACACTGAAGCTTTCTTT.

V gene TRBV18 combines with J gene TRBJ2-7; D may be TRBD2 (7 bases). V dropped 3 bases and J dropped 0 bases, with 9 bases sitting between them. Germline V gene lookup returns CDR1 KGHSH and CDR2 LQKENI. The CDR3 sequence is 14 residues long. CDR3 amino acids: CASSPGGPSYEQYF. The DNA for the CDR3 is TGTGCCAGCTCACCGGGGGGGCCCTCCTACGAGCAGTACTTC.

This chain links TRBV7-2 with TRBJ1-2, with unresolved D. CDR1 is SGHTA and CDR2 is FQGNSA in the germline V gene. Trimming shortened V by 0 bases and J by 5 bases, and 10 bases separated the two germline ends. This CDR3 has 14 amino acids. The CDR3 region is CASSLARPKYGYTF. The CDR3, as DNA: TGTGCCAGCAGCTTAGCGCGGCCGAAATATGGCTACACCTTC.

This chain connects TRBV27 to TRBJ1-1; 7 bases fit TRBD1. In germline, CDR1 is MNHEY, CDR2 SMNVEV (reference sequence). The V gene end was trimmed by 6 bases and the J gene end by 5 bases; junction bases not matched to a gene: 6. The CDR3 contains 13 residues. DNA for the CDR3: TGTGCCAGCAGCTATGCAGGGGGAACTGAAGCTTTCTTT. Its protein is CASSYAGGTEAFF.

This rearrangement joins TRBV9 to TRBJ1-5, with 8 bases aligning to TRBD1. V shed 2 bases, J shed 3 bases, and the junction held 4 bases outside the gene matches. The CDR3 extends over 15 amino acids. Germline V gene sequence: CDR1 SGDLS, CDR2 YYNGEE. In nucleotides, the CDR3 is TGTGCCAGCAGCGTTTCGGGACAGGACAATCAGCCCCAGCATTTT. This translates into CASSVSGQDNQPQHF. The full variable domain, completed using reference TRBV9 and TRBJ1-5, is DSGVTQTPKHLITATGQRVTLRCSPRSGDLSVYWYQQSLDQGLQFLIQYYNGEERAKGNILERFSAQQFPDLHSELNLSSLELGDSALYFCASSVSGQDNQPQHFGDGTRLSIL.

The chain recombines TRBV11-2 with TRBJ1-1, with D possibly matching TRBD1 (5 bases). Germline CDR1 SGHAT, CDR2 FQNNGV. V was trimmed by 5 bases and J by 5 bases, leaving 15 bases between them. The CDR3 is 14 residues long. The CDR3 bases are TGTGCCAGCAGCCCGAACCAGGGTAAGACTGAAGCTTTCTTT. Encoded protein: CASSPNQGKTEAFF.

V is TRBV6-1 and J is TRBJ1-6; possible D gene TRBD1, 6 bases. Germline V lookup: CDR1 MNHNS, CDR2 SASEGT. V lost 3 bases and J lost 11, with 14 bases in between. This CDR3 is 14 amino acids long. The CDR3 is CASSDGQFQAPLHF. CDR3 DNA sequence: TGTGCCAGCAGTGATGGACAGTTCCAGGCACCCCTCCACTTT.